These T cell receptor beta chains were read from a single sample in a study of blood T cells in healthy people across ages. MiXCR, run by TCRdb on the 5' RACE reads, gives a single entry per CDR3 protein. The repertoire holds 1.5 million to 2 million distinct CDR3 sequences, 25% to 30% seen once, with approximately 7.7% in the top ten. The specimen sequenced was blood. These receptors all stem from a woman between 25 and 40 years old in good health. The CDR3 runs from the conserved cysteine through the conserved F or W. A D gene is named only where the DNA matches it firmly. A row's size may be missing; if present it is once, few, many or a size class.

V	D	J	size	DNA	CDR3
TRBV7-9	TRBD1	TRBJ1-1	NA	TGTGCCAGCAACTCGGGACAGGGGGTGAACACTGAAGCTTTCTTT	CASNSGQGVNTEAFF
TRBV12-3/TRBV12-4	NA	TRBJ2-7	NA	TGTGCCAGCAGCGGTGCCCGGGGGGCGGTTTACGGGTCGTACGAGCAGTACTTC	CASSGARGAVYGSYEQYF
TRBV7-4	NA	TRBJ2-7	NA	TGTGCCAGCAGCCAACCAAGAAGGGACATGAGCTACGAGCAGTACTTC	CASSQPRRDMSYEQYF
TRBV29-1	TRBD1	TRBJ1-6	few	TGCAGCGTTAGGACGGGACAGGGGAATTCACCCCTCCACTTT	CSVRTGQGNSPLHF
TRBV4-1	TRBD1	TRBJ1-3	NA	TGCGCCAGCAGCTCAAGAATGCCAAGGGGTCCGGGACAGCGCTCTGGAAACACCATATATTTT	CASSSRMPRGPGQRSGNTIYF
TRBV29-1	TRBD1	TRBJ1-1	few	TGCAGCGTCCGGGACAGGGAAGGCACTGAAGCTTTCTTT	CSVRDREGTEAFF
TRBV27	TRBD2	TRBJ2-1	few	TGTGCCAGCCGGACTAGCTGGTCCTACAATGAGCAGTTCTTC	CASRTSWSYNEQFF
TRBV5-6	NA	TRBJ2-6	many	TGTGCCAGCAGCTTGATAGGGGCTGGGGCCAACGTCCTGACTTTC	CASSLIGAGANVLTF
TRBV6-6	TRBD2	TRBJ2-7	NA	TGTGCCAGCAGTCCCCGGATAGCGGGGACCGAGCAGTACTTC	CASSPRIAGTEQYF
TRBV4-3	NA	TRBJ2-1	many	TGCGCCAGCGCCGTTGCGCGCGGGGCCTACAATGAGCAGTTCTTC	CASAVARGAYNEQFF
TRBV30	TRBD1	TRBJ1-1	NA	TGTGCCTGGAGTCCGTCCCGGGACAGGGAAGGGGACACTGAAGCTTTCTTT	CAWSPSRDREGDTEAFF
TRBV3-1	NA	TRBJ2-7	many	TGTGCCAGCAGCCATCAGGGGAGCTCCTACGAGCAGTACTTC	CASSHQGSSYEQYF
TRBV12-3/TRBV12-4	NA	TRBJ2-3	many	TGTGCCAGCAACCTCTGGGGGAAAGATACGCAGTATTTT	CASNLWGKDTQYF
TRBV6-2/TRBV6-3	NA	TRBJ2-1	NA	TGTGCCAGCACCATATCGGGAGCAATCAATGAGCAGTTCTTC	CASTISGAINEQFF
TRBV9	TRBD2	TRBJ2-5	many	TGTGCCAGCAGCGAGGGGACTAGGTGGAAAGAGACCCAGTACTTC	CASSEGTRWKETQYF
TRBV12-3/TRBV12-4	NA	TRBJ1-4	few	TGTGCCAGCAGTCGAGGACTTCTTAAGGGGGAAAAACTGTTTTTT	CASSRGLLKGEKLFF
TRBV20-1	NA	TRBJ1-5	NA	TGCAGTGCCCCAAGGGGTGAAGGACAGCCCCAGCATTTT	CSAPRGEGQPQHF
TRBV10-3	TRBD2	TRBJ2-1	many	TGTGCCATCAGTGAGTCGACTCCGGGACTAGCTACATCCTACAATGAGCAGTTCTTC	CAISESTPGLATSYNEQFF
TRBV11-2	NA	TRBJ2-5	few	TGTGCCAGCAGCCCTGGGGGGGGGCCGTACCAAGAGACCCAGTACTTC	CASSPGGGPYQETQYF
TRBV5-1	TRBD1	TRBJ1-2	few	TGCGCCAGCAGCTTGGACAGGGGGAGCCTCTATGGCTACACCTTC	CASSLDRGSLYGYTF
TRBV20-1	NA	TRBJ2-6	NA	TGCAGTGCTAGCCCCAGTGCTGGGGCCAACGTCCTGACTTTC	CSASPSAGANVLTF
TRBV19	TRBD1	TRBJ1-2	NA	TGTGCCAGTAACCCCACGACAGGGACCTTTGGCTACACCTTC	CASNPTTGTFGYTF
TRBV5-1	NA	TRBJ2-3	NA	TGCGCCAGCAGCCCTCAACGATGTGATACGCAGTATTTT	CASSPQRCDTQYF
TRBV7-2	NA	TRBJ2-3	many	TGTGCCAGCAGCTTAGGGTTTGCCGAGACAGATACGCAGTATTTT	CASSLGFAETDTQYF
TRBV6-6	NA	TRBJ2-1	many	TGTGCCAGCATCCAAGGAGGACAGTCCTACAATGAGCAGTTCTTC	CASIQGGQSYNEQFF
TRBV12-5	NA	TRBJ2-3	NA	TGTGCTAGTGGCCCAGCGGAGAACACAGATACGCAGTATTTT	CASGPAENTDTQYF
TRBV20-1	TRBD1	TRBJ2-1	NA	TGCAGTGCGCGGACAGGGGGGAAGGATGAGCAGTTCTTC	CSARTGGKDEQFF
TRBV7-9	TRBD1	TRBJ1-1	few	TGTGCCAGCAGCTTAGGTGGGGGACAGTTGACTGAAGCTTTCTTT	CASSLGGGQLTEAFF
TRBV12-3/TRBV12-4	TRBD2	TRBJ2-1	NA	TGTGCCAGCAGCTACGGACTAGCGGGGGGCCCCGAGCAGTTCTTC	CASSYGLAGGPEQFF
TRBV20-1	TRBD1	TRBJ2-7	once	TGCAGTGCCGCGAGGACAGGGGAAGAGCAGTACTTC	CSAARTGEEQYF
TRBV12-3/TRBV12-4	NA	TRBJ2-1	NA	TGTGCCAGCAGTTGTTGGGTCCAGAACAATGAGCAGTTCTTC	CASSCWVQNNEQFF
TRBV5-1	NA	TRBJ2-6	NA	TGCGCCAGCAGGGTGACACCGGGGTTCTCTGGGGCCAACGTCCTGACTTTC	CASRVTPGFSGANVLTF
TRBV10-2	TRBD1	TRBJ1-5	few	TGCGCCACCGGACAGGCAGATAGCAATCAGCCCCAGCATTTT	CATGQADSNQPQHF
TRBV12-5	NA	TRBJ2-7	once	TGTGCTAGTGGGGCCGGAGGGAGCAGCTCCTACGAGCAGTACTTC	CASGAGGSSSYEQYF
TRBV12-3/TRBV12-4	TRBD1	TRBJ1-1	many	TGTGCCAGCAAACAGGGGCCCACTGAAGCTTTCTTT	CASKQGPTEAFF
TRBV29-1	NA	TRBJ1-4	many	TGCAGCGTTGAAGGTTCGGGGAGTAGTGAAAAACTGTTTTTT	CSVEGSGSSEKLFF
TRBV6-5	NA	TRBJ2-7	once	TGTGCCAGCACCTACATAGGGTCCAACGAGCAGTACTTC	CASTYIGSNEQYF
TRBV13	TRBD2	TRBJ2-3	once	TGTGCCAGCAGCCCGGGAGTGCGGGGGGACCGGGATACGCAGTATTTT	CASSPGVRGDRDTQYF
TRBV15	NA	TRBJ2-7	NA	TGTGCCGCCAGCAGATCTGGGGATGTGGTCGAGCAGTACTTC	CAASRSGDVVEQYF
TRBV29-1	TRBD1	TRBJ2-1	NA	TGCAGCGTTAATCCACCGGGACAGGGGGATGAGCAGTTCTTC	CSVNPPGQGDEQFF
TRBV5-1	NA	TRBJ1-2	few	TGCGCCAGCAGCTGGGATCCGGGGCACTATGGCTACACCTTC	CASSWDPGHYGYTF
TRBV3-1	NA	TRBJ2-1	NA	TGTGCCAGCAGCCAAGGGGCCTTAGGCGTTCTCCTAGCGAAAAACAATGAGCAGTTCTTC	CASSQGALGVLLAKNNEQFF
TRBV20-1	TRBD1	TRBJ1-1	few	TGCAGTGCTAGAACCAGTAACAGGGGGAACACTGAAGCTTTCTTT	CSARTSNRGNTEAFF
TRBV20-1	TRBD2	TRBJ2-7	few	TGCAGTGCACCACTAGCGGGAAGATACGAGCAGTACTTC	CSAPLAGRYEQYF
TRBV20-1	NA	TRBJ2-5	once	TGCAGTGCTAGAGATACGGGAGTTGGAGAGACCCAGTACTTC	CSARDTGVGETQYF
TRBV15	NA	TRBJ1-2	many	TGTGCCACCAGCAGAGATATAACAGGGCTGAATGGCTACACCTTC	CATSRDITGLNGYTF
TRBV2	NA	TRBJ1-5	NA	TGTGCCAGCACCCCGGAGGTAGATCAGCCCCAGCATTTT	CASTPEVDQPQHF
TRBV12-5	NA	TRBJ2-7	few	TGTGCTAGTGGTTTTAAGGACGGGACCTCCTACGAGCAGTACTTC	CASGFKDGTSYEQYF
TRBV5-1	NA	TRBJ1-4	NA	TGCGCCAGCAGCCCCCTCTCAGGGTCTAATGAAAAACTGTTTTTT	CASSPLSGSNEKLFF
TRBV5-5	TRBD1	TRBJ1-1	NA	TGTGCCAGCAGCGAGGGGACAGGCCCATCCACTGAAGCTTTCTTT	CASSEGTGPSTEAFF